A selection of T cell receptor beta chains follows, all from one sample in a study of blood T cell repertoires in COVID-19. Clones were read by immunoSEQ multiplex PCR, and TCRdb kept only the in-frame ones, dropping some. The sample lists around 230,000 clones; 81% were seen once. Sequenced input: peripheral blood. These receptors were taken from a woman older than 75 with acute or convalescent COVID-19. CDR3s include the opening cysteine and the closing phenylalanine or tryptophan. D genes are given only for firm matches. Clone size is stated in some rows and not others, as once, few, many or a class when expanded.

J: TRBJ1-6; size: few; D: -; V: TRBV6-6; length: 15; DNA: -; CDR3: CASSSSAQTGRPLHF
J: TRBJ2-1; size: -; D: TRBD2; V: TRBV28; length: 15; DNA: TGTGCCAGCATGACTAGCGGGAGGGGTAGAAATGAGCAGTTCTTC; CDR3: CASMTSGRGRNEQFF
J: TRBJ1-1; size: -; D: TRBD1; V: TRBV27; length: 14; DNA: TGTGCCAGCAGTTTAAGGTACAGGGGCACTGAAGCTTTCTTT; CDR3: CASSLRYRGTEAFF
J: TRBJ2-3; size: -; D: -; V: TRBV28; length: 16; DNA: TGTGCCAGCAGTTTATGGGGAGACTCAAGCACAGATACGCAGTATTTT; CDR3: CASSLWGDSSTDTQYF
J: TRBJ2-7; size: -; D: -; V: TRBV24-1; length: 13; DNA: TGTGCCACCAGTGACACGTCGACTGGAGAGCAGTACTTC; CDR3: CATSDTSTGEQYF
J: TRBJ1-2; size: once; D: -; V: TRBV3-1/TRBV3-2; length: 14; DNA: TGTGCCAGCAGCCAACTGGGGGGAGGGATTCGCTACACCTTC; CDR3: CASSQLGGGIRYTF
J: TRBJ1-1; size: -; D: -; V: TRBV28; length: 15; DNA: TGTGCCAGCACCTCCCTGGGTGGGGGAGGGACTGAAGCTTTCTTT; CDR3: CASTSLGGGGTEAFF
J: TRBJ2-5; size: -; D: -; V: TRBV2; length: 14; DNA: TGTGCCAGCAGTGAAAGCAGGGCCCAAGAGACCCAGTACTTC; CDR3: CASSESRAQETQYF
J: TRBJ1-1; size: -; D: TRBD1; V: TRBV25-1; length: 14; DNA: TGTGCCAGCAGTGGAAGGGGGCTCCGCACTGAAGCTTTCTTT; CDR3: CASSGRGLRTEAFF
J: TRBJ2-7; size: -; D: TRBD1; V: TRBV19; length: 15; DNA: TGTGCCAGTAGTCCGCCGACAGGGACCCCCTACGAGCAGTACTTC; CDR3: CASSPPTGTPYEQYF
J: TRBJ2-2; size: -; D: TRBD1; V: TRBV7-6; length: 21; DNA: TGTGCCAGCAGCTTCCGGGACAGGGGGCTCGTCGGGAGATATGGCACCGGGGAGCTGTTTTTT; CDR3: CASSFRDRGLVGRYGTGELFF
J: TRBJ1-1; size: -; D: -; V: TRBV7-2; length: 14; DNA: TGTGCCAGCAGCTTCTATCAGGGGCATTCTGAAGCTTTCTTT; CDR3: CASSFYQGHSEAFF
J: TRBJ2-3; size: -; D: -; V: TRBV28; length: 13; DNA: TGTGCCAGCAGCCCCGATAGCCCGGATACGCAGTATTTT; CDR3: CASSPDSPDTQYF
J: TRBJ1-2; size: -; D: -; V: TRBV5-4; length: 14; DNA: TGTGCCAGCAGCTTGGGGTTCGGGGGGCGAGGCTACACCTTC; CDR3: CASSLGFGGRGYTF
J: TRBJ1-1; size: few; D: -; V: TRBV7-2; length: 14; DNA: TGTGCCAGCAGCTCTGACAGAAACTCAGATGAAGCTTTCTTT; CDR3: CASSSDRNSDEAFF
J: TRBJ2-1; size: once; D: -; V: TRBV5-5; length: 17; DNA: TGTGCCAGCAGCGAACTAGGACGGGGTAGCTCCTACAATGAGCAGTTCTTC; CDR3: CASSELGRGSSYNEQFF
J: TRBJ1-1; size: once; D: -; V: TRBV5-6; length: 14; DNA: TGTGCCAGCAGCTGGGGGCACGGGAACACTGAAGCTTTCTTT; CDR3: CASSWGHGNTEAFF
J: TRBJ1-3; size: -; D: -; V: TRBV5-1; length: 15; DNA: TGCGCCAGCAGCTTGGAGCAGGTCTCTGGAAACACCATATATTTT; CDR3: CASSLEQVSGNTIYF
J: TRBJ2-3; size: -; D: -; V: TRBV7-3; length: 13; DNA: TGTGCCAGCAGCTTATCACGGGGGGATACGCAGTATTTT; CDR3: CASSLSRGDTQYF
J: TRBJ2-7; size: -; D: -; V: TRBV25-1; length: 12; DNA: TGTGCCAGCAGTGAATCAGGATACGAGCAGTACTTC; CDR3: CASSESGYEQYF
J: TRBJ1-5; size: -; D: TRBD1; V: TRBV6-5; length: 15; DNA: TGTGCCAGCAGTCGGGACAGCCTATTAAATCAGCCCCAGCATTTT; CDR3: CASSRDSLLNQPQHF